Following are 2 T cell receptor beta chains from one sample sequenced in a study of blood T cell repertoires in COVID-19. Generated by immunoSEQ multiplex PCR, the TCRdb table keeps only in-frame clones and is missing some. The sample holds about 260,000 clones, over 80% seen once. Sequencing used peripheral blood. The source is a woman between 35 and 50 years old who had recovered from COVID-19.

This clone was detected only once. The chain joins TRBV5-1 to TRBJ2-7; no definite D call. Germline CDR1 and CDR2: SGHRS and YFSETQ. CDR3 length: 13 residues. Trimming shortened V by 0 bases and J by 2 bases, and 6 bases separated the two germline ends. The CDR3, as DNA: TGCGCCAGCAGCTTGGATCACACCTACGAGCAGTACTTC. Translating it yields CASSLDHTYEQYF.

This chain joins TRBV11-2 and TRBJ1-1, with 9 bases that match TRBD1. V was pared by 5 bases and J by 4 bases, with 8 bases of the junction left unmatched. Germline V gives CDR1 SGHAT, CDR2 FQNNGV. The CDR3 has 15 residues. The CDR3 sequence: CASSVRDRVRTEAFF. The CDR3 DNA sequence: TGTGCCAGCAGCGTTAGGGACAGGGTTCGCACTGAAGCTTTCTTT.